This TCR beta chain is from a study of Ad26.COV2.S vaccination and SARS-CoV-2 variants. The germline V gene encodes CDR1 MGHDK and CDR2 SYGVNS. Trimming shortened V by 3 bases and J by 6 bases, and 16 bases separated the two germline ends. The CDR3 totals 15 residues. Treatment of the sample: around 19 received Ad26.COV2.S at low or high dose, single or two shots; roughly five received placebo; per-sample allocation not given. At day 63 after the first vaccine or placebo injection, samples were drawn. Repertoires were generated with immunoSEQ multiplex PCR, while TCRdb's copy carries only in-frame clones and drops some. The sample lists some 290,000 clones, just over 85% seen once, with less than 2% in the top ten.

This TCR came from a person between 18 and 65 years old who received the Ad26.COV2.S COVID-19 vaccine or a placebo. The rearrangement links TRBV25-1 to TRBJ2-3, with a tentative D call TRBD1 (5 bases). Sequences were derived from peripheral blood, sampled in a trial of Ad26.COV2.S vaccine versus placebo. The DNA for the CDR3 is TGTGCCAGCAGTGAGGACACCCCGTCGTTTGATACGCAGTATTTT. It encodes CASSEDTPSFDTQYF.